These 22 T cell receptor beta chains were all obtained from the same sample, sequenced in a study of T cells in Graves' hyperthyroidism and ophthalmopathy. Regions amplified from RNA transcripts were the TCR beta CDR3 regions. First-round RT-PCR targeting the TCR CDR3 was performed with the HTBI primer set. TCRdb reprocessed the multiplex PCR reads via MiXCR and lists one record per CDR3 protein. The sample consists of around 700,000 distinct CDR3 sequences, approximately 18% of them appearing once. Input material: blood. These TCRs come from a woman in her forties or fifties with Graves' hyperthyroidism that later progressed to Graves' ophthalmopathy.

In nucleotides, the CDR3 is TGTGCCAGCGAAAGGGACAGGCAAGAGACCCAGTACTTC. Protein sequence: CASERDRQETQYF. The V call is TRBV2, the J call TRBJ2-5; TRBD1 matches 8 bases. Trimming at V came to 8 bases and at J to 2 bases, leaving 4 bases not matched to a gene. Germline CDR1 SNHLY, CDR2 FYNNEI. The CDR3 has 13 amino acids.

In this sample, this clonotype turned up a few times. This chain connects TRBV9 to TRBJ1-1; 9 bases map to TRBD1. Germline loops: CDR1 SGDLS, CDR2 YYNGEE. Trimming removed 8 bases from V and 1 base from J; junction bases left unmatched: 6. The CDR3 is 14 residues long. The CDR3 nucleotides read TGTGCCAGTAAACCGGGACAGGGGAACACTGAAGCTTTCTTT. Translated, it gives CASKPGQGNTEAFF. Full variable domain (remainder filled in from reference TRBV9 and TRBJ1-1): DSGVTQTPKHLITATGQRVTLRCSPRSGDLSVYWYQQSLDQGLQFLIQYYNGEERAKGNILERFSAQQFPDLHSELNLSSLELGDSALYFCASKPGQGNTEAFFGQGTRLTVV.

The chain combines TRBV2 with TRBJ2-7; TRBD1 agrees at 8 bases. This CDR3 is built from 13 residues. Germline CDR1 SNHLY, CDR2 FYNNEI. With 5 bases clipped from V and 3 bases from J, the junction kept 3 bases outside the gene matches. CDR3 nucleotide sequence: TGTGCCAGCAGTAATACAGGGGGCTACGAGCAGTACTTC. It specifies CASSNTGGYEQYF.

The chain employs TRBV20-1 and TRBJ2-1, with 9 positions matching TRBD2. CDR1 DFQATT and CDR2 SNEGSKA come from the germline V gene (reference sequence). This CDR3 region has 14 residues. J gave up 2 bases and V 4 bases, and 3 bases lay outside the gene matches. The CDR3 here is CSAIAGVTYNEQFF. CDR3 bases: TGCAGTGCTATAGCGGGGGTAACCTACAATGAGCAGTTCTTC.

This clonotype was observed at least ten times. CDR3: CASSRPLQAHEQFF. The CDR3 DNA sequence: TGTGCCAGCAGCCGGCCTCTACAGGCTCATGAGCAGTTCTTC. The chain uses TRBV7-9 and TRBJ2-1, with D perhaps TRBD1 (5 bases). The ends were cut back, 5 bases at V and 8 bases at J, with 16 bases in the middle. Germline V gene lookup returns CDR1 SEHNR and CDR2 FQNEAQ (reference sequence). The CDR3 extends over 14 amino acids. Filled out from reference TRBV7-9 and TRBJ2-1, the complete variable domain reads DTGVSQNPRHKITKRGQNVTFRCDPISEHNRLYWYRQTLGQGPEFLTYFQNEAQLEKSRLLSDRFSAERPKGSFSTLEIQRTEQGDSAMYLCASSRPLQAHEQFFGPGTRLTVL.

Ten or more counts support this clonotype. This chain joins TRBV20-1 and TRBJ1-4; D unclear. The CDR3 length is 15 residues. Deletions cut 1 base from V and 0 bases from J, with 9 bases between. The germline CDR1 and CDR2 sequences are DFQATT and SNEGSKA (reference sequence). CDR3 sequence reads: CSARASWATNEKLFF. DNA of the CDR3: TGCAGTGCTAGAGCTAGTTGGGCAACTAATGAAAAACTGTTTTTT.

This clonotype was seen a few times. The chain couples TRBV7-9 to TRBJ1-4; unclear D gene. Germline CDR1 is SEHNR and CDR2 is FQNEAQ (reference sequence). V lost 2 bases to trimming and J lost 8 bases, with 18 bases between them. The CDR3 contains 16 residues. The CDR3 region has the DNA TGTGCCAGCAGCTTACGGGGAGCGTCCGAGAGCGAAAAACTGTTTTTT. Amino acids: CASSLRGASESEKLFF. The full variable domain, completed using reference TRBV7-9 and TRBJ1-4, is DTGVSQNPRHKITKRGQNVTFRCDPISEHNRLYWYRQTLGQGPEFLTYFQNEAQLEKSRLLSDRFSAERPKGSFSTLEIQRTEQGDSAMYLCASSLRGASESEKLFFGSGTQLSVL.

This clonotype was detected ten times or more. The CDR3 loop is CASSYGRGNTEAFF. The CDR3 DNA follows: TGTGCCAGCAGTTATGGCAGGGGAAACACTGAAGCTTTCTTT. V gene TRBV12-3 or TRBV12-4 combines with J gene TRBJ1-1, with TRBD1 as a possible D gene (6 bases). This CDR3 is 14 amino acids long. Trimming removed 4 bases at V and 2 bases at J, with 11 bases between.

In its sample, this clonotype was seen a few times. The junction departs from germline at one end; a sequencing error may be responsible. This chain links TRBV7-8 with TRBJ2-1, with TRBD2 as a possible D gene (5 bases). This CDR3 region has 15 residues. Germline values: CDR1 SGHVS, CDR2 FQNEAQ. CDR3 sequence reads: CASSLAIGSDNEQLF. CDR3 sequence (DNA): TGTGCCAGCAGCTTAGCGATAGGGAGCGACAATGAGCAGCTCTTC.

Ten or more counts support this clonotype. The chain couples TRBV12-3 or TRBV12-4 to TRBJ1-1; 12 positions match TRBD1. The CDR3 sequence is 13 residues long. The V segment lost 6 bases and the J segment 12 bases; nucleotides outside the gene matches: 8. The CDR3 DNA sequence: TGTGCCAGCAGCCGGGGACAGGGGGCGGCTTCTTTCTTT. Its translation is CASSRGQGAASFF.

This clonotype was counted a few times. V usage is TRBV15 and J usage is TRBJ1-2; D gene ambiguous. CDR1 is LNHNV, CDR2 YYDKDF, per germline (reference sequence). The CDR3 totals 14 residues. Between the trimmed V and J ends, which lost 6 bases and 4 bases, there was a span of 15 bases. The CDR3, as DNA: TGTGCCACCAGTCCGGACGGAACCATCTATGGCTACACCTTC. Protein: CATSPDGTIYGYTF.

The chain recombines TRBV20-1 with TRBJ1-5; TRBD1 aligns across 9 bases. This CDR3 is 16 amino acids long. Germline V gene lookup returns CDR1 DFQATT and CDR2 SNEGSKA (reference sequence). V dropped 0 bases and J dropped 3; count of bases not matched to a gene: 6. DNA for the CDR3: TGCAGTGCTAGAGAGGCCCACAGGGGGCTCAATCAGCCCCAGCATTTT. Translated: CSAREAHRGLNQPQHF.

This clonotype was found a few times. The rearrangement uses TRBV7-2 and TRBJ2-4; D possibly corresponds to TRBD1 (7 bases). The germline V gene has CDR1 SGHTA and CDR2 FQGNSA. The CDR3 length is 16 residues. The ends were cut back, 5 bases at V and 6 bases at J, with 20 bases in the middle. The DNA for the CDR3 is TGTGCCAGCAGCCGGACTACAACAGGGGCACGAAACATTCAGTACTTC. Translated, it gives CASSRTTTGARNIQYF.

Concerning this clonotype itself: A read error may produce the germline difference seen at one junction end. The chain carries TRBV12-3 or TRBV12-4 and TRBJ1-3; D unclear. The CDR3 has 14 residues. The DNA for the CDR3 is TGTGCCAGCAGTCCTTCAGGCTCTGGAAGCACCATATATTTT. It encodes CASSPSGSGSTIYF.

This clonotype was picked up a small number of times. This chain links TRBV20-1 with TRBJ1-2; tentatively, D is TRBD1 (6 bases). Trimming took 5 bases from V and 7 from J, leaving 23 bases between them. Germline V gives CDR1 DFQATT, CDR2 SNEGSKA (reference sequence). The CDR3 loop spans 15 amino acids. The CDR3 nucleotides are TGCAGTGCTCCTGGGCGGGGGCTAATTCAAGGTGGCTACACCTTC. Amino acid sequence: CSAPGRGLIQGGYTF.

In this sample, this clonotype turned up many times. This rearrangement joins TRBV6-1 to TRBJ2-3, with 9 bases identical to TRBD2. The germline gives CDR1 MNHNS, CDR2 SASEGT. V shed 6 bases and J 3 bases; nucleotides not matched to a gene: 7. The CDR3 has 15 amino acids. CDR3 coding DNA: TGTGCCAGCAGCGACGGTAGCGGGGGAACAGATACGCAGTATTTT. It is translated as CASSDGSGGTDTQYF.

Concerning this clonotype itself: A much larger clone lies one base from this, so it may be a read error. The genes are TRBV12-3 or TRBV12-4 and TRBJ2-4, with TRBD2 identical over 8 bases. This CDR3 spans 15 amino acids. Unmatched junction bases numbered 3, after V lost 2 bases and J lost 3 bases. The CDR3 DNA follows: TGTGCCAGCAGTTTAATGGGACTAGGCAAAAACATTCAGTACTTC. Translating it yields CASSLMGLGKNIQYF.

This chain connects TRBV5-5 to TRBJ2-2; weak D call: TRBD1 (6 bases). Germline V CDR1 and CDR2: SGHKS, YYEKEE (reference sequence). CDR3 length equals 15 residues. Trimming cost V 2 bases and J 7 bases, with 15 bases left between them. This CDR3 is CASSFAQGVHGELFF. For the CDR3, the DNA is TGTGCCAGCAGCTTCGCACAGGGCGTACACGGGGAGCTGTTTTTT.

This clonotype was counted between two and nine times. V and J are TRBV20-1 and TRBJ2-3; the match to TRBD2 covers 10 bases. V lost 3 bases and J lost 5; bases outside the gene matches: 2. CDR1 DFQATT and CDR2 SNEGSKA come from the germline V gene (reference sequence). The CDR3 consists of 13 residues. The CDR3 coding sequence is TGCAGTGCTAGCCTAGCGGGGGAAGATACGCAGTATTTT. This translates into CSASLAGEDTQYF.

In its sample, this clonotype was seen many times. The CDR3 nucleotides read TGTGCCAGCAGCGTTCGGGCATCGGATAATTCACCCCTCCACTTT. Amino acids: CASSVRASDNSPLHF. The rearrangement uses TRBV9 and TRBJ1-6; D is undetermined. Trimming removed 2 bases from V and 5 bases from J, with 11 bases in between. The CDR3 contains 15 residues. Germline CDR1 reads SGDLS; CDR2 reads YYNGEE.

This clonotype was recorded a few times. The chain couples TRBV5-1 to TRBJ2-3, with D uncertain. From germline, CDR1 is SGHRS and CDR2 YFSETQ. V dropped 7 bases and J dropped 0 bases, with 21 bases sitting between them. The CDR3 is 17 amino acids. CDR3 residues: CASRQARSAISTDTQYF. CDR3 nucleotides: TGCGCCAGCCGACAAGCACGGAGCGCCATCAGCACAGATACGCAGTATTTT.

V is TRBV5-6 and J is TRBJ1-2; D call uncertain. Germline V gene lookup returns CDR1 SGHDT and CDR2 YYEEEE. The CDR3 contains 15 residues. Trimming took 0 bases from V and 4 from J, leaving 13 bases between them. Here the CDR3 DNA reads TGTGCCAGCAGCTTGGGGCCGGGAATCGGCTATGGCTACACCTTC. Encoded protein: CASSLGPGIGYGYTF.